Listed below are T cell receptor beta chains from one sample, sequenced in a study of cytomegalovirus exposure and HLA in healthy donors. Data came from immunoSEQ multiplex PCR; TCRdb stores just in-frame clones and leaves some out. The sample has about 130,000 clones; about 82% are singletons. Sequencing used PBMCs. These TCRs come from a man aged 30-40 years in good health. Both conserved end residues are part of each CDR3. Fields, in order: D gene, V gene, clone size, J gene, CDR3 length, CDR3 DNA, CDR3 protein. D genes are given only for firm matches. Only part of the rows carry a size: once, few, many, or a class if the clone is expanded.

D gene: -; V gene: TRBV7-9; clone size: once; J gene: TRBJ2-3; CDR3 length: 14; CDR3 DNA: TGTGCCAGCAGCTTAGGGGCCTACACAGATACGCAGTATTTT; CDR3 protein: CASSLGAYTDTQYF
D gene: -; V gene: TRBV4-3; clone size: -; J gene: TRBJ2-5; CDR3 length: 14; CDR3 DNA: TGCGCCAGCAGCCAAGATGGCGGCCGAGAGACCCAGTACTTC; CDR3 protein: CASSQDGGRETQYF
D gene: -; V gene: TRBV11-1; clone size: -; J gene: TRBJ2-1; CDR3 length: 15; CDR3 DNA: TGTGCCAGCAGCCCCGAGTTTGCTAGGTACAATGAGCAGTTCTTC; CDR3 protein: CASSPEFARYNEQFF
D gene: TRBD1; V gene: TRBV4-1; clone size: few; J gene: TRBJ1-2; CDR3 length: 15; CDR3 DNA: TGCGCCAGCAGCCAAGAAATTGGGACAGCGGATGGCTACACCTTC; CDR3 protein: CASSQEIGTADGYTF
D gene: TRBD1; V gene: TRBV19; clone size: -; J gene: TRBJ2-7; CDR3 length: 15; CDR3 DNA: TGTGCCAGTAAGAAGGCCGGGACAGGGGTTGGGGAGCAGTACTTC; CDR3 protein: CASKKAGTGVGEQYF
D gene: -; V gene: TRBV21-1; clone size: -; J gene: TRBJ2-5; CDR3 length: 17; CDR3 DNA: TGTGCCAGCAGCAAAAGTCAAAGCCAGGCGTACCAAGAGACCCAGTACTTC; CDR3 protein: CASSKSQSQAYQETQYF
D gene: -; V gene: TRBV5-1; clone size: -; J gene: TRBJ2-7; CDR3 length: 15; CDR3 DNA: TGCGCCAGCAGCTTGGCCTCTGGACAGACCTACGAGCAGTACTTC; CDR3 protein: CASSLASGQTYEQYF
D gene: -; V gene: TRBV28; clone size: -; J gene: TRBJ1-5; CDR3 length: 14; CDR3 DNA: TGTGCCAGCAGTACCGACCTAGTTTATCAGCCCCAGCATTTT; CDR3 protein: CASSTDLVYQPQHF
D gene: -; V gene: TRBV5-6; clone size: -; J gene: TRBJ1-4; CDR3 length: 16; CDR3 DNA: TGTGCCAGCAGCTCCCGGGGTGAGTCCTGGGATGAAAAACTGTTTTTT; CDR3 protein: CASSSRGESWDEKLFF
D gene: TRBD1; V gene: TRBV7-8; clone size: -; J gene: TRBJ2-1; CDR3 length: 15; CDR3 DNA: TGTGCCAGCAGCTCCCGGGGACAGGGGAACAATGAGCAGTTCTTC; CDR3 protein: CASSSRGQGNNEQFF
D gene: -; V gene: TRBV4-1; clone size: -; J gene: TRBJ2-5; CDR3 length: 14; CDR3 DNA: TGCGCCAGCAGCCAAACTAGGCTGTTGGAGACCCAGTACTTC; CDR3 protein: CASSQTRLLETQYF
D gene: TRBD1; V gene: TRBV25-1; clone size: -; J gene: TRBJ2-1; CDR3 length: 15; CDR3 DNA: TGTGCCAGCAGTAACTTCGGGACAGGGGGAAGTGAGCAGTTCTTC; CDR3 protein: CASSNFGTGGSEQFF
D gene: -; V gene: TRBV7-8; clone size: once; J gene: TRBJ1-1; CDR3 length: 13; CDR3 DNA: TGTGCCAGCAGCGGCCGGGGGAACACTGAAGCTTTCTTT; CDR3 protein: CASSGRGNTEAFF
D gene: TRBD2; V gene: TRBV7-8; clone size: -; J gene: TRBJ2-1; CDR3 length: 18; CDR3 DNA: TGTGCCAGCAGCTTAGGGTTGGGTAGCGGGATGTCCTACAATGAGCAGTTCTTC; CDR3 protein: CASSLGLGSGMSYNEQFF
D gene: -; V gene: TRBV28; clone size: -; J gene: TRBJ2-2; CDR3 length: 15; CDR3 DNA: TGTGCCAGCAGTTTGCCAGGGGATAACACCGGGGAGCTGTTTTTT; CDR3 protein: CASSLPGDNTGELFF
D gene: -; V gene: TRBV25-1; clone size: -; J gene: TRBJ2-2; CDR3 length: 12; CDR3 DNA: TGTGCCAGCAGCGCAGGAATCGGGGAGCTGTTTTTT; CDR3 protein: CASSAGIGELFF
D gene: -; V gene: TRBV28; clone size: few; J gene: TRBJ1-5; CDR3 length: 16; CDR3 DNA: TGTGCCAGCAGTTTGAATAGGAGGGTAACAAATCAGCCCCAGCATTTT; CDR3 protein: CASSLNRRVTNQPQHF
D gene: TRBD2; V gene: TRBV9; clone size: -; J gene: TRBJ2-3; CDR3 length: 18; CDR3 DNA: TGTGCCAGCAGCGTAGCCCGAGGGACTAGCGGGTTCACAGATACGCAGTATTTT; CDR3 protein: CASSVARGTSGFTDTQYF
D gene: -; V gene: TRBV28; clone size: -; J gene: TRBJ2-5; CDR3 length: 14; CDR3 DNA: TGTGCCAGCAGTTCACCCTCGAGGGGGGAGACCCAGTACTTC; CDR3 protein: CASSSPSRGETQYF
D gene: TRBD2; V gene: TRBV27; clone size: -; J gene: TRBJ2-5; CDR3 length: 19; CDR3 DNA: TGTGCCAGCAGTTTCGTGGTGGTAAGGGGAGGGACGGACCAAGAGACCCAGTACTTC; CDR3 protein: CASSFVVVRGGTDQETQYF
D gene: -; V gene: TRBV7-9; clone size: -; J gene: TRBJ2-1; CDR3 length: 14; CDR3 DNA: TGTGCCAGCAGCTTGGGGGCTTCCTACAATGAGCAGTTCTTC; CDR3 protein: CASSLGASYNEQFF
D gene: TRBD2; V gene: TRBV30; clone size: -; J gene: TRBJ2-7; CDR3 length: 15; CDR3 DNA: TGTGCCTGGAACGGGGGGGCAGGGAATCATTACGAGCAGTACTTC; CDR3 protein: CAWNGGAGNHYEQYF
D gene: -; V gene: TRBV28; clone size: -; J gene: TRBJ1-2; CDR3 length: 12; CDR3 DNA: TGTGCCAGCAGTCTCACATCATATGGCTACACCTTC; CDR3 protein: CASSLTSYGYTF
D gene: -; V gene: TRBV6-1; clone size: -; J gene: TRBJ1-3; CDR3 length: 15; CDR3 DNA: TGTGCCAGCAGCTTTACAGGAGACTCTGGAAACACCATATATTTT; CDR3 protein: CASSFTGDSGNTIYF
D gene: -; V gene: TRBV18; clone size: -; J gene: TRBJ2-7; CDR3 length: 13; CDR3 DNA: TGTGCCAGCTCATCCAGGGACTCCTACGAGCAGTACTTC; CDR3 protein: CASSSRDSYEQYF
D gene: -; V gene: TRBV27; clone size: -; J gene: TRBJ1-1; CDR3 length: 14; CDR3 DNA: TGTGCCAGCAGTTCCCCAGGGTTGGGCACTGAAGCTTTCTTT; CDR3 protein: CASSSPGLGTEAFF
D gene: TRBD2; V gene: TRBV6-4; clone size: -; J gene: TRBJ2-7; CDR3 length: 14; CDR3 DNA: TGTGCCAGCAGTGCCGGGACTAGCGGGAAGGAGCAGTACTTC; CDR3 protein: CASSAGTSGKEQYF
D gene: -; V gene: TRBV4-3; clone size: many; J gene: TRBJ1-5; CDR3 length: 14; CDR3 DNA: TGCGCCAGCAGCCAAGACAGGGCGAATCAGCCCCAGCATTTT; CDR3 protein: CASSQDRANQPQHF
D gene: -; V gene: TRBV19; clone size: -; J gene: TRBJ2-7; CDR3 length: 13; CDR3 DNA: TGTGCCAGTAGTAACCCAGGGGCCTACGAGCAGTACTTC; CDR3 protein: CASSNPGAYEQYF
D gene: -; V gene: TRBV29-1; clone size: few; J gene: TRBJ1-4; CDR3 length: 12; CDR3 DNA: TGCAGCGTAGCCGGCGGGAATGAAAAACTGTTTTTT; CDR3 protein: CSVAGGNEKLFF
D gene: -; V gene: TRBV11-1; clone size: -; J gene: TRBJ2-1; CDR3 length: 15; CDR3 DNA: TGTGCCAGCAGCTTAGCCAGGATCTCCTACAATGAGCAGTTCTTC; CDR3 protein: CASSLARISYNEQFF
D gene: -; V gene: TRBV2; clone size: -; J gene: TRBJ2-3; CDR3 length: 14; CDR3 DNA: TGTGCCAGCAGAAATCTGGCAACCACAGATACGCAGTATTTT; CDR3 protein: CASRNLATTDTQYF
D gene: TRBD2; V gene: TRBV7-9; clone size: -; J gene: TRBJ2-4; CDR3 length: 19; CDR3 DNA: TGTGCCAGCAGCGCCGGGACTAGCGGGAGGGGGGTAGCCAAAAACATTCAGTACTTC; CDR3 protein: CASSAGTSGRGVAKNIQYF
D gene: -; V gene: TRBV18; clone size: -; J gene: TRBJ1-6; CDR3 length: 15; CDR3 DNA: TGTGCCAGCTCCCCAGCGGGGGGCGGTAATTCACCCCTCCACTTT; CDR3 protein: CASSPAGGGNSPLHF
D gene: -; V gene: TRBV10-3; clone size: -; J gene: TRBJ2-3; CDR3 length: 20; CDR3 DNA: TGTGCCATCAGTGAGCCAACCTCCCTAGTTCGCTCGGGATACACAGATACGCAGTATTTT; CDR3 protein: CAISEPTSLVRSGYTDTQYF